The sequence of this T cell receptor (beta chain) was determined in a study of cytomegalovirus exposure and HLA in healthy donors. The study ran its PCR with 60 Vbeta and 13 Jbeta primers. The assay was immunoSEQ multiplex PCR, and TCRdb's table has in-frame clones only and misses some. The sample has roughly 150,000 clones, 70% to 90% seen once. Whole-study results and caveats: The dataset shows that most TCR sequences were rare, while some public TCRs occurred in many donors. Follow-up analysis found HLA locus-dependent TCR association rates, highest for DRB1 and lowest for HLA-C. It was reported that TCR beta sequences correctly inferred the HLA-A and HLA-B alleles for most subjects.

There are a few counts of this clone. Its antigen is unknown. The germline CDR1 and CDR2 sequences are MNHNS and SASEGT. CDR3 length: 14 residues. V was cut by 6 bases and J by 0 bases, with 10 bases left in between. This sequence originates from a male donor in good health and CMV-seronegative. Sequencing input: PBMCs. The rearrangement links TRBV6-1 to TRBJ2-3, with a weak D call TRBD2 (5 bases). The CDR3 reads CASSRGLSTDTQYF. The CDR3 region has the DNA TGTGCCAGCAGCCGCGGACTTAGCACAGATACGCAGTATTTT.